The rows below give T cell receptor beta chains drawn from one sample of a study of CD8 T cells in ankylosing spondylitis. TCRdb reanalysed the 5' RACE reads using MiXCR and keeps one entry per CDR3 protein. The sample has hundreds of thousands of distinct CDR3 sequences, roughly 32% seen once. Sequenced material: blood, either unsorted or a sorted T cell fraction (not recorded which). The receptors originated from a male donor with ankylosing spondylitis or in good health (not recorded which). CDR3s include the opening cysteine and the closing phenylalanine or tryptophan. Fields, in order: D gene, clone size, J gene, V gene, CDR3 protein, CDR3 DNA. The D gene is left open where the match is weak. Clone size is shown for a subset of rows, as once, few, many or a class of expanded clone.

d_gene: TRBD2
abundance: -
j_gene: TRBJ2-1
v_gene: TRBV3-1
CDR3aa: CASSQGLAGVVEQFF
CDR3nt: TGTGCCAGCAGCCAAGGACTAGCGGGGGTGGTTGAGCAGTTCTTC

d_gene: TRBD1
abundance: -
j_gene: TRBJ1-1
v_gene: TRBV9
CDR3aa: CASSPPTGTDTEAFF
CDR3nt: TGTGCCAGCAGTCCTCCGACAGGGACGGACACTGAAGCTTTCTTT

d_gene: -
abundance: -
j_gene: TRBJ1-6
v_gene: TRBV20-1
CDR3aa: CSGTGVGAGSPLHF
CDR3nt: TGCAGTGGGACGGGAGTGGGGGCAGGATCACCCCTCCACTTT

d_gene: TRBD2
abundance: -
j_gene: TRBJ2-7
v_gene: TRBV12-3/TRBV12-4
CDR3aa: CASSFASGGTYEQYF
CDR3nt: TGTGCCAGCAGTTTTGCTAGCGGGGGAACCTACGAGCAGTACTTC

d_gene: -
abundance: few
j_gene: TRBJ2-1
v_gene: TRBV6-1
CDR3aa: CASSEARTAHNEQFF
CDR3nt: TGTGCCAGCAGTGAAGCTCGGACAGCCCACAATGAGCAGTTCTTC

d_gene: -
abundance: few
j_gene: TRBJ2-5
v_gene: TRBV10-3
CDR3aa: CATGTEGYSETQYF
CDR3nt: TGTGCCACGGGGACTGAGGGTTACTCAGAGACCCAGTACTTC

d_gene: TRBD1
abundance: -
j_gene: TRBJ1-2
v_gene: TRBV7-9
CDR3aa: CASSGDRGAGYTF
CDR3nt: TGTGCCAGCAGCGGGGACAGGGGCGCTGGCTACACCTTC

d_gene: -
abundance: -
j_gene: TRBJ2-7
v_gene: TRBV5-1
CDR3aa: CASSLRGDYEQYF
CDR3nt: TGCGCCAGCAGCTTGAGGGGGGACTACGAGCAGTACTTC

d_gene: TRBD1
abundance: -
j_gene: TRBJ2-7
v_gene: TRBV3-1
CDR3aa: CASSNLQGVFYEQYF
CDR3nt: TGTGCCAGCAGCAACCTACAGGGGGTCTTCTACGAGCAGTACTTC

d_gene: -
abundance: few
j_gene: TRBJ1-2
v_gene: TRBV4-1
CDR3aa: CASSPLGGGGYTF
CDR3nt: TGCGCCAGCAGCCCACTTGGGGGCGGTGGCTACACCTTC

d_gene: TRBD1
abundance: few
j_gene: TRBJ1-1
v_gene: TRBV4-1
CDR3aa: CASRPTGAMNTEAFF
CDR3nt: TGCGCCAGCAGACCCACAGGGGCCATGAACACTGAAGCTTTCTTT

d_gene: -
abundance: few
j_gene: TRBJ2-7
v_gene: TRBV5-5
CDR3aa: CASSWGPELYEQYF
CDR3nt: TGTGCCAGCAGCTGGGGACCAGAGCTCTACGAGCAGTACTTC

d_gene: -
abundance: -
j_gene: TRBJ2-3
v_gene: TRBV20-1
CDR3aa: CSAFSPGADTQYF
CDR3nt: TGCAGTGCTTTTTCCCCGGGGGCAGATACGCAGTATTTT

d_gene: -
abundance: few
j_gene: TRBJ2-3
v_gene: TRBV24-1
CDR3aa: CATRATGDTQYF
CDR3nt: TGTGCCACCAGGGCAACTGGAGATACGCAGTATTTT

d_gene: -
abundance: -
j_gene: TRBJ1-1
v_gene: TRBV20-1
CDR3aa: CSARSGGQNTEAFF
CDR3nt: TGCAGTGCTAGATCGGGCGGGCAGAACACTGAAGCTTTCTTT

d_gene: -
abundance: many
j_gene: TRBJ1-2
v_gene: TRBV20-1
CDR3aa: CSARHLGDGYTF
CDR3nt: TGCAGTGCTAGGCACCTCGGCGATGGCTACACCTTC

d_gene: -
abundance: once
j_gene: TRBJ2-1
v_gene: TRBV12-3/TRBV12-4
CDR3aa: CASSFQGIRNEQFF
CDR3nt: TGTGCCAGCAGTTTTCAGGGGATTAGAAATGAGCAGTTCTTC

d_gene: -
abundance: -
j_gene: TRBJ2-2
v_gene: TRBV9
CDR3aa: CASSVGDGELFF
CDR3nt: TGTGCCAGCAGCGTAGGGGACGGGGAGCTGTTTTTT

d_gene: TRBD2
abundance: -
j_gene: TRBJ2-5
v_gene: TRBV20-1
CDR3aa: CSARPPFERGTLQETQYF
CDR3nt: TGCAGTGCTAGGCCTCCCTTTGAGCGGGGGACCCTCCAAGAGACCCAGTACTTC

d_gene: TRBD2
abundance: -
j_gene: TRBJ2-1
v_gene: TRBV29-1
CDR3aa: CSVPGDYFYEQFF
CDR3nt: TGCAGCGTTCCCGGGGACTACTTTTATGAGCAGTTCTTC

d_gene: TRBD2
abundance: few
j_gene: TRBJ2-6
v_gene: TRBV7-3
CDR3aa: CASSLSGGVLTF
CDR3nt: TGTGCCAGCAGCTTATCGGGGGGCGTCCTGACTTTC

d_gene: -
abundance: few
j_gene: TRBJ2-5
v_gene: TRBV29-1
CDR3aa: CSVSRDSMVETQYF
CDR3nt: TGCAGCGTGTCCCGGGATTCGATGGTTGAGACCCAGTACTTC

d_gene: TRBD1
abundance: -
j_gene: TRBJ2-2
v_gene: TRBV5-1
CDR3aa: CASRRETGGNTGELFF
CDR3nt: TGCGCCAGCAGACGCGAAACAGGGGGGAACACCGGGGAGCTGTTTTTT

d_gene: -
abundance: -
j_gene: TRBJ2-5
v_gene: TRBV7-9
CDR3aa: CASGGNQETQYF
CDR3nt: TGTGCCAGCGGAGGGAACCAAGAGACCCAGTACTTC

d_gene: -
abundance: -
j_gene: TRBJ2-1
v_gene: TRBV20-1
CDR3aa: CSGEGPPQTYNEQFF
CDR3nt: TGCAGTGGGGAAGGACCCCCTCAAACTTACAATGAGCAGTTCTTC

d_gene: -
abundance: -
j_gene: TRBJ1-4
v_gene: TRBV3-1
CDR3aa: CASSQDLGRYEKLFF
CDR3nt: TGTGCCAGCAGCCAAGATCTAGGCCGATATGAAAAACTGTTTTTT

d_gene: -
abundance: -
j_gene: TRBJ2-2
v_gene: TRBV12-3/TRBV12-4
CDR3aa: CASSLAHPPFPNTGELFF
CDR3nt: TGTGCCAGCAGTTTAGCACATCCCCCGTTTCCGAACACCGGGGAGCTGTTTTTT

d_gene: -
abundance: few
j_gene: TRBJ2-3
v_gene: TRBV12-3/TRBV12-4
CDR3aa: CASTLDTSTDTQYF
CDR3nt: TGTGCCAGCACCCTGGACACCTCCACAGATACGCAGTATTTT

d_gene: -
abundance: few
j_gene: TRBJ2-1
v_gene: TRBV29-1
CDR3aa: CSVGIRAPYNEQFF
CDR3nt: TGCAGCGTCGGGATAAGGGCCCCCTACAATGAGCAGTTCTTC

d_gene: -
abundance: few
j_gene: TRBJ1-2
v_gene: TRBV10-3
CDR3aa: CAIRGEGPNYGYTF
CDR3nt: TGTGCCATCAGGGGGGAAGGCCCTAACTATGGCTACACCTTC

d_gene: TRBD1
abundance: -
j_gene: TRBJ2-3
v_gene: TRBV7-8
CDR3aa: CASSRDREWNADTQYF
CDR3nt: TGTGCCAGCAGCCGGGACAGGGAATGGAACGCAGATACGCAGTATTTT

d_gene: -
abundance: -
j_gene: TRBJ2-7
v_gene: TRBV12-3/TRBV12-4
CDR3aa: CASQDVISYEQYF
CDR3nt: TGTGCCAGCCAGGACGTTATCTCCTACGAGCAGTACTTC

d_gene: -
abundance: -
j_gene: TRBJ1-1
v_gene: TRBV5-1
CDR3aa: CASSTPGNTEAFF
CDR3nt: TGCGCCAGCAGTACACCAGGGAACACTGAAGCTTTCTTT

d_gene: TRBD2
abundance: -
j_gene: TRBJ2-1
v_gene: TRBV20-1
CDR3aa: CSTLAGGPYNEQFF
CDR3nt: TGCAGTACCCTAGCGGGGGGCCCCTACAATGAGCAGTTCTTC

d_gene: -
abundance: -
j_gene: TRBJ1-1
v_gene: TRBV4-2
CDR3aa: CASSQASGTTNTEAFF
CDR3nt: TGTGCCAGCAGCCAAGCTTCTGGGACAACGAACACTGAAGCTTTCTTT

d_gene: -
abundance: -
j_gene: TRBJ1-2
v_gene: TRBV12-3/TRBV12-4
CDR3aa: CASSPAVLYGYTF
CDR3nt: TGTGCCAGCAGCCCGGCAGTACTATATGGCTACACCTTC

d_gene: -
abundance: -
j_gene: TRBJ2-5
v_gene: TRBV2
CDR3aa: CASERGRGQETQYF
CDR3nt: TGTGCCAGCGAACGGGGCAGGGGCCAAGAGACCCAGTACTTC

d_gene: TRBD1
abundance: -
j_gene: TRBJ2-3
v_gene: TRBV6-1
CDR3aa: CASSRGTGNTDTQYF
CDR3nt: TGTGCCAGCAGCAGAGGGACAGGGAACACAGATACGCAGTATTTT

d_gene: -
abundance: -
j_gene: TRBJ2-3
v_gene: TRBV10-3
CDR3aa: CAINRGKVDTQYF
CDR3nt: TGTGCCATCAATCGGGGCAAGGTGGATACGCAGTATTTT

d_gene: TRBD1
abundance: -
j_gene: TRBJ1-4
v_gene: TRBV11-2
CDR3aa: CASSLPGQENEKLFF
CDR3nt: TGTGCCAGCAGCTTACCGGGACAGGAGAATGAAAAACTGTTTTTT

d_gene: TRBD1
abundance: -
j_gene: TRBJ1-6
v_gene: TRBV5-1
CDR3aa: CASSETGGSYNSPLHF
CDR3nt: TGCGCCAGCAGCGAAACAGGGGGATCCTATAATTCACCCCTCCACTTT

d_gene: -
abundance: -
j_gene: TRBJ2-1
v_gene: TRBV20-1
CDR3aa: CSARIKGVYNEQFF
CDR3nt: TGCAGTGCTAGGATCAAGGGGGTCTACAATGAGCAGTTCTTC

d_gene: -
abundance: few
j_gene: TRBJ2-3
v_gene: TRBV29-1
CDR3aa: CSVEEPGRPTDTQYF
CDR3nt: TGCAGCGTTGAAGAGCCGGGACGGCCGACAGATACGCAGTATTTT

d_gene: TRBD1
abundance: -
j_gene: TRBJ2-7
v_gene: TRBV6-5
CDR3aa: CASSLDRALTYEQYF
CDR3nt: TGTGCCAGCAGCTTAGACAGGGCCCTAACCTACGAGCAGTACTTC

d_gene: -
abundance: many
j_gene: TRBJ2-7
v_gene: TRBV5-1
CDR3aa: CASSEGTIYEQYF
CDR3nt: TGCGCCAGCAGCGAAGGGACAATCTACGAGCAGTACTTC

d_gene: -
abundance: -
j_gene: TRBJ2-1
v_gene: TRBV6-1
CDR3aa: CASRAWETAQSYNEQFF
CDR3nt: TGTGCCAGCAGAGCTTGGGAGACAGCCCAATCCTACAATGAGCAGTTCTTC

d_gene: -
abundance: few
j_gene: TRBJ1-4
v_gene: TRBV12-3/TRBV12-4
CDR3aa: CASSSTGNPIEKLFF
CDR3nt: TGTGCCAGCAGTTCCACCGGGAATCCTATCGAAAAACTGTTTTTT

d_gene: TRBD1
abundance: -
j_gene: TRBJ2-7
v_gene: TRBV11-1
CDR3aa: CASSLTHGTEFHTNPYEQYF
CDR3nt: TGTGCCAGCAGCTTAACCCATGGGACAGAGTTTCATACCAACCCCTACGAGCAGTACTTC

d_gene: -
abundance: -
j_gene: TRBJ2-2
v_gene: TRBV29-1
CDR3aa: CSVEPNTGELFF
CDR3nt: TGCAGCGTAGAACCGAACACCGGGGAGCTGTTTTTT

d_gene: -
abundance: -
j_gene: TRBJ2-5
v_gene: TRBV29-1
CDR3aa: CSVLGALEETQYF
CDR3nt: TGCAGCGTGCTGGGGGCACTAGAAGAGACCCAGTACTTC

d_gene: -
abundance: few
j_gene: TRBJ2-1
v_gene: TRBV12-5
CDR3aa: CASGPDVGYNEQFF
CDR3nt: TGTGCTAGTGGTCCCGATGTAGGCTACAATGAGCAGTTCTTC

d_gene: TRBD1
abundance: -
j_gene: TRBJ1-5
v_gene: TRBV20-1
CDR3aa: CGGQTANQPQHF
CDR3nt: TGCGGGGGACAGACTGCGAATCAGCCCCAGCATTTT

d_gene: -
abundance: -
j_gene: TRBJ2-7
v_gene: TRBV27
CDR3aa: CASSPGGRQYEQYF
CDR3nt: TGTGCCAGCAGCCCTGGTGGACGTCAGTACGAGCAGTACTTC